Below are 2 T cell receptor beta chains sequenced from a single sample in a study of blood T cells in healthy people across ages. A sample-barcoded 5' primer and a J-beta primer mix were used in a second PCR of roughly 6 to 12 cycles. TCRdb recomputed calls from the 5' RACE reads with MiXCR, one row per CDR3 protein. The table includes 730,000 or so distinct CDR3 sequences, roughly 44% detected once. The specimen sequenced was blood. These receptors were taken from an older woman in good health.

This clonotype was observed many times. The rearrangement uses TRBV12-3 or TRBV12-4 and TRBJ1-2, with a possible D match to TRBD1 (5 bases). The CDR3 covers 14 residues. The V and J ends lost 5 bases and 0 bases respectively, with 10 bases between them. DNA for the CDR3: TGTGCCAGCAGTCAGCTACAGGCTAACTATGGCTACACCTTC. Translation: CASSQLQANYGYTF.

This clonotype turned up a few times. The chain joins TRBV18 to TRBJ1-1, with unresolved D. This CDR3 has 13 amino acids. Germline CDR1 KGHSH, CDR2 LQKENI. Trimming removed 0 bases from V and 5 bases from J, with 7 bases in between. Written as DNA, the CDR3 is TGTGCCAGCTCACCACCATCCGGGACTGAAGCTTTCTTT. As protein: CASSPPSGTEAFF.